Listed here is a single T cell receptor (beta chain). Both 60 Vbeta primers and 13 Jbeta primers went into the PCR. The protocol was immunoSEQ multiplex PCR, while the TCRdb copy is restricted to in-frame clones and leaves out a portion. The sample records about 190,000 clones, approximately 79% being singletons. This specimen belongs to a study of cytomegalovirus exposure and HLA in healthy donors. Study summary: From HLA-typed donors, an early data release held about 92 million unique TCRs.

The CDR3 totals 13 residues. V was trimmed by 4 bases and J by 1 base, leaving 7 bases between them. Germline V gene lookup returns CDR1 LGHNA and CDR2 YSLEER. The sequencing input was PBMCs. This clonotype originated in a man aged 35-49 years in good health and CMV-seropositive. J is TRBJ1-1 and V is TRBV4-3; no clear D gene. In nucleotides, the CDR3 is TGCGCCAGCAGCCGCGGGCAGAACACTGAAGCTTTCTTT. Translated, it gives CASSRGQNTEAFF.